The rows below give T cell receptor beta chains drawn from one sample of a study of cytomegalovirus exposure and HLA in healthy donors. Sequencing was performed with immunoSEQ multiplex PCR; in TCRdb, only in-frame clones are kept and a portion is missing. The sample yields approximately 150,000 clones, about 85% seen once. The sample comprised PBMCs. The receptors were gathered from a man aged 30 to 45 in good health and CMV-seropositive. CDR3s include the opening cysteine and the closing phenylalanine or tryptophan. The D gene is left open where the match is weak. Clone size is shown for a subset of rows, as once, few, many or a class of expanded clone.

clone_size,d_call,j_call,v_call,cdr3_aa,cdr3_nt
.,.,TRBJ1-2,TRBV20-1,CSVGRNGYTF,TGCAGTGTAGGGAGAAATGGCTACACCTTC
.,TRBD2,TRBJ2-1,TRBV13,CASSSWGRGGYNEQFF,TGTGCCAGCAGCTCGTGGGGGCGGGGGGGATACAATGAGCAGTTCTTC
.,.,TRBJ2-3,TRBV13,CASSHGTFTSTDTQYF,TGTGCCAGCAGCCACGGGACATTCACTAGCACAGATACGCAGTATTTT
.,TRBD1,TRBJ2-7,TRBV30,CAWSTRDRKRYEQYF,TGTGCCTGGAGTACAAGGGACAGGAAGAGGTACGAGCAGTACTTC
.,TRBD2,TRBJ2-3,TRBV7-2,CASSSQGAGGLDTQYF,TGTGCCAGCAGCTCCCAGGGAGCGGGGGGTCTAGATACGCAGTATTTT
once,.,TRBJ1-6,TRBV30,CAWSETYSTSPLHF,TGTGCCTGGAGTGAAACCTACAGCACATCACCCCTCCACTTT
.,.,TRBJ2-3,TRBV7-6,CASSFTFISSQGTQYF,TGTGCCAGCAGCTTCACCTTTATCTCCTCCCAGGGTACGCAGTATTTT
few,TRBD1,TRBJ1-6,TRBV19,CASSARQGGSPLHF,TGTGCCAGTAGTGCCCGACAGGGGGGATCACCCCTCCACTTT
.,.,TRBJ1-1,TRBV7-2,CASSTDRNTEAFF,TGTGCCAGCAGCACCGACAGGAACACTGAAGCTTTCTTT
.,.,TRBJ2-7,TRBV18,CASSPGHRSYEQYF,TGTGCCAGCTCACCCGGACATCGCTCCTACGAGCAGTACTTC
.,TRBD2,TRBJ2-5,TRBV9,CASSGGEGSGETQYF,TGTGCCAGCAGCGGGGGGGAGGGAAGCGGAGAGACCCAGTACTTC
.,.,TRBJ2-1,TRBV6-5,CASSYSPGYNEQFF,TGTGCCAGCAGTTACTCACCGGGGTACAATGAGCAGTTCTTC
.,.,TRBJ1-1,TRBV7-3,CASSSGGPTNTEAFF,TGTGCCAGCAGCTCGGGAGGGCCTACCAACACTGAAGCTTTCTTT
.,.,TRBJ2-6,TRBV4-3,CASSPQGAASGANVLTF,TGCGCCAGCAGCCCCCAAGGGGCCGCTTCTGGGGCCAACGTCCTGACTTTC
.,.,TRBJ2-7,TRBV18,CASSPGRDSYEQYF,TGTGCCAGCTCACCCGGTCGGGATAGCTACGAGCAGTACTTC
.,TRBD1,TRBJ2-7,TRBV5-1,CASSYNPRDRGTYEQYF,TGCGCCAGCAGCTACAACCCCCGGGACAGGGGCACCTACGAGCAGTACTTC
.,.,TRBJ2-5,TRBV5-1,CASSLGGGGREETQYF,TGCGCCAGCAGCTTGGGGGGCGGGGGCCGGGAAGAGACCCAGTACTTC
.,TRBD2,TRBJ2-2,TRBV6-5,CASSYTPTGGGELFF,TGTGCCAGCAGTTACACTCCGACGGGGGGCGGGGAGCTGTTTTTT
.,TRBD2,TRBJ2-3,TRBV5-5,CASSLTGRGRADTQYF,TGTGCCAGCAGCTTGACCGGGAGGGGAAGGGCAGATACGCAGTATTTT
.,.,TRBJ1-6,TRBV6-5,CASSAWGPDNSPLHF,TGTGCCAGCAGTGCCTGGGGGCCGGATAATTCACCCCTCCACTTT
.,.,TRBJ1-5,TRBV30,CAWSAENSNQPQHF,TGTGCCTGGAGTGCAGAAAATAGCAATCAGCCCCAGCATTTT
.,.,TRBJ2-2,TRBV18,CASSPFEGGNTGELFF,TGTGCCAGCTCACCATTCGAAGGGGGGAACACCGGGGAGCTGTTTTTT
.,TRBD1,TRBJ2-7,TRBV19,CASRFSPGTGGHEQYF,TGTGCCAGTAGATTCTCCCCTGGGACAGGGGGCCACGAGCAGTACTTC
.,.,TRBJ2-3,TRBV2,CASSVEVSRGSTDTQYF,TGTGCCAGCAGTGTGGAAGTGTCAAGGGGAAGCACAGATACGCAGTATTTT
.,.,TRBJ1-3,TRBV6-5,CASSYDGGNTIYF,TGTGCCAGCAGTTACGATGGCGGAAACACCATATATTTT
.,.,TRBJ1-2,TRBV5-1,CASSEQGWYGYTF,TGCGCCAGCAGCGAACAGGGATGGTATGGCTACACCTTC
.,.,TRBJ2-7,TRBV29-1,CSATSGASYEQYF,TGCAGCGCTACCTCCGGAGCTTCCTACGAGCAGTACTTC
.,.,TRBJ1-3,TRBV4-3,CASSQTAGVGNTIYF,TGCGCCAGCAGCCAGACAGCGGGAGTCGGAAACACCATATATTTT
few,.,TRBJ1-1,TRBV23-1,CASYLRVLVLNTEAFF,TGCGCCAGCTACCTCCGGGTCCTCGTTTTGAACACTGAAGCTTTCTTT
.,.,TRBJ2-2,TRBV30,CAWSVWAGNTGELFF,TGTGCCTGGAGTGTATGGGCAGGGAACACCGGGGAGCTGTTTTTT
once,.,TRBJ2-2,TRBV7-9,CASSLRRQNTGELFF,TGTGCCAGCAGCTTAAGGCGGCAGAACACCGGGGAGCTGTTTTTT
.,.,TRBJ1-1,TRBV5-6,CASSPVGGEAFF,TGTGCCAGCAGCCCGGTCGGGGGAGAGGCTTTCTTT
.,TRBD2,TRBJ2-3,TRBV6-5,CASSPRTSGTDTQYF,TGTGCCAGCAGTCCGAGGACTAGCGGCACAGATACGCAGTATTTT
.,.,TRBJ2-1,TRBV7-8,CASSSVDYMDEQFF,TGTGCCAGCAGCTCGGTGGACTACATGGATGAGCAGTTCTTC
.,.,TRBJ1-1,TRBV2,CASPQGNTEAFF,TGTGCCAGCCCACAGGGGAACACTGAAGCTTTCTTT
.,.,TRBJ2-7,TRBV7-2,CASSLDSSTYEQYF,TGTGCCAGCAGCTTAGACAGTTCTACCTACGAGCAGTACTTC
.,TRBD1,TRBJ1-6,TRBV7-2,CASSLGETGGTSPLHF,TGTGCCAGCAGCTTAGGAGAGACAGGGGGCACCAGTCCCCTCCACTTT
.,.,TRBJ1-5,TRBV5-1,CASSLEGGSNQPQHF,TGCGCCAGCAGCTTGGAAGGGGGAAGCAATCAGCCCCAGCATTTT
.,.,TRBJ2-7,TRBV11-2,CASSFNRDPFYEQYF,TGTGCCAGCAGCTTTAACAGGGATCCTTTTTACGAGCAGTACTTC
few,TRBD1,TRBJ1-6,TRBV6-1,CASSTGEDSPLHF,TGTGCCAGCAGTACAGGGGAGGATTCACCCCTCCACTTT
.,.,TRBJ1-1,TRBV6-5,CASSYTEAGKNTEAFF,TGTGCCAGCAGTTACACCGAAGCGGGAAAGAACACTGAAGCTTTCTTT